Listed here are 5 T cell receptor beta chains from one sample, sequenced in a study of T cells in localized non-small cell lung cancer. The protocol was immunoSEQ multiplex PCR, while the TCRdb copy is restricted to in-frame clones and leaves out a portion. The profile shows under 40,000 clones, about four fifths of them singletons. Material: peripheral blood, obtained before any cancer treatment. The receptors here all came from a male donor aged 60 or over with stage III squamous cell lung carcinoma.

This clone showed up just a few times. The chain carries TRBV20-1 and TRBJ1-1; tentatively, D is TRBD1 (5 bases). CDR1 is DFQATT, CDR2 SNEGSKA, per germline (reference sequence). The CDR3 covers 11 residues. V lost 3 bases and J 4 bases, leaving 6 bases between the germline ends. The CDR3 sequence is CSASGGTEAFF. The CDR3 nucleotides read TGCAGTGCTAGCGGGGGCACTGAAGCTTTCTTT.

The V call is TRBV5-6, the J call TRBJ1-5; perhaps TRBD1 as D (5 bases). CDR1 and CDR2 (germline): SGHDT, YYEEEE. V was pared by 0 bases and J by 3 bases, with 16 bases between. This CDR3 spans 17 amino acids. The CDR3 nucleotides are TGTGCCAGCAGCTTGGCTCGGGACCCTTATTCCAATCAGCCCCAGCATTTT. Amino acid sequence: CASSLARDPYSNQPQHF. The full variable domain, completed using reference TRBV5-6 and TRBJ1-5, is DAGVTQSPTHLIKTRGQQVTLRCSPKSGHDTVSWYQQALGQGPQFIFQYYEEEERQRGNFPDRFSGHQFPNYSSELNVNALLLGDSALYLCASSLARDPYSNQPQHFGDGTRLSIL.

This clone appeared once. This sequence joins TRBV11-2 and TRBJ2-1; the D gene is possibly TRBD2 (5 bases). The V and J ends lost 3 bases and 2 bases respectively, with 8 bases between them. The CDR3 consists of 14 residues. Germline lookup yields CDR1 SGHAT and CDR2 FQNNGV. This CDR3 is CASSLGGPYNEQFF. Here the CDR3 DNA reads TGTGCCAGCAGCTTGGGCGGGCCCTACAATGAGCAGTTCTTC.

The chain's CDR3 is CASSLIGQGAPYEQYF. CDR3 nucleotides: TGTGCCAGCAGCTTAATAGGACAGGGGGCTCCCTACGAGCAGTACTTC. The chain combines TRBV7-6 with TRBJ2-7, with 11 bases lining up with TRBD1. CDR3 length: 16 residues. Per the germline V gene, CDR1 is SGHVS and CDR2 is FNYEAQ. J gave up 2 bases and V 2 bases, and 5 bases lay outside the gene matches.

The chain carries TRBV11-2 and TRBJ2-7; D gene unclear. Deletions cut 2 bases from V and 6 bases from J, with 8 bases between. Germline V CDR1 and CDR2: SGHAT, FQNNGV. This CDR3 is built from 12 residues. The chain's CDR3 is CASSLNHAEQYF. The CDR3 DNA reads TGTGCCAGCAGCTTAAACCATGCCGAGCAGTACTTC.